This passage covers 32 T cell receptor beta chains from one sample sequenced in a study of tumor and adjacent non-tumor tissue in lung cancer. No cell sorting was done before RNA was extracted from the tissue. Distant lung tissue was collected more than 3 cm away from the tumor edge. Three rounds of nested PCR, following a modified ARM-PCR protocol, produced the TCRbeta library. TCRdb called the multiplex PCR reads again in MiXCR, with one record for every CDR3 protein. The sample lists tens of thousands of distinct CDR3 sequences, over 65% occurring once. Material for sequencing was distant non-tumor lung tissue. The receptors come from a man aged 65 to 79 with non-small cell lung cancer.

Turning to this clonotype: At one end, the junction sequence differs from germline, possibly due to a read error. The chain joins TRBV20-1 to TRBJ2-7, with 7 bases that match TRBD2. The CDR3 sequence is 15 residues long. Germline V gene data show CDR1 as DFQATT and CDR2 as SNEGSKA (reference sequence). As DNA, the CDR3 is TGCAGTGTTAAAGAAGGACTAGTGGGGACCTACGAACAGTACTTC. Translated: CSVKEGLVGTYEQYF.

Concerning this clonotype itself: Its ends do not fully match the called genes, so a read error is possible. The rearrangement links TRBV6-5 to TRBJ2-5; perhaps TRBD2 as D (6 bases). Looked up from germline, CDR1 is MNHEY and CDR2 is SVGAGI. This CDR3 comprises 14 residues. In nucleotides, the CDR3 is TGTACCAGCAGTTACCAGGGCCACGGGGAGGCCCAGTACTTC. Translating gives CTSSYQGHGEAQYF.

Of note for this clonotype: One end of the junction is discordant with germline, which a read error may explain. The V and J genes are TRBV10-3 and TRBJ2-3, with 9 bases identical to TRBD2. The CDR3 is 16 residues long. Germline V gene data show CDR1 as ENHRY and CDR2 as SYGVKD. This chain's CDR3 is CAISDGLARITDTQYF. The CDR3 DNA reads TGTGCCATCAGCGATGGACTAGCGCGAATAACAGATACACAGTATTTT.

The table lists this clonotype with a count of one. The junction differs from germline at one of its ends, possibly a read error. The rearrangement uses TRBV4-2 and TRBJ2-5; D is uncertain. The CDR3 spans 14 residues. Per the germline V gene, CDR1 is LGHNA and CDR2 is YNFKEQ. This chain's CDR3 is CANSQDRAHETQYF. The CDR3 DNA reads as TGTGCCAACAGCCAAGATCGGGCACACGAGACCCAGTACTTC.

Comment on this clonotype: A read error is likely, as this CDR3 ends without the conserved phenylalanine or tryptophan. The chain links TRBV5-4 to TRBJ2-2, with unresolved D. This CDR3 is 12 amino acids long. CDR1 and CDR2 (germline): SGHNT, YYREEE (reference sequence). The V gene lost 7 bases and the J gene lost 7 bases, with 11 bases spanning the gap. In DNA form, the CDR3 reads TGTGCCAGCGGCTCAGACATCGGGGAGCTGTTTCTT. This gives the protein CASGSDIGELFL.

As to this clonotype: An end of the junction differs from the germline gene, which may be a read error. In DNA, the CDR3 is TGTGCCAGCAGCAGAGGTTCCGGAGAGCTGTTTTTT. Protein product: CASSRGSGELFF. The chain combines TRBV13 with TRBJ2-2; D is undetermined. The germline V gene has CDR1 PRHDT and CDR2 FYEKMQ (reference sequence). The CDR3 extends over 12 amino acids.

This clonotype was seen at least ten times. The V gene is TRBV11-3, the J gene TRBJ2-7; 12 bases match TRBD1. There are 18 residues in the CDR3. Germline CDR1 SGHNT, CDR2 YENEEA. V lost 1 base to trimming and J lost 2 bases; unmatched junction nucleotides: 9. The CDR3 DNA is TGTGCCAGCAGCTTAGCGGGGACAGGGGGCTCTATGACCTACGAGCAGTACTTC. This sequence encodes CASSLAGTGGSMTYEQYF. Full variable domain (outside the CDR3, taken from reference TRBV11-3 and TRBJ2-7): EAGVVQSPRYKIIEKKQPVAFWCNPISGHNTLYWYLQNLGQGPELLIRYENEEAVDDSQLPKDRFSAERLKGVDSTLKIQPAELGDSAVYLCASSLAGTGGSMTYEQYFGPGTRLTVT.

This sequence joins TRBV6-6 and TRBJ1-5; no firm D call. Trimming took 5 bases from V and 4 from J, leaving 12 bases between them. The CDR3 consists of 14 residues. Germline V gene sequence: CDR1 MNHNY, CDR2 SVGAGI (reference sequence). CDR3 in amino acids: CASSPENLNQPQHF. Here the CDR3 DNA reads TGTGCCAGCAGTCCCGAAAACCTAAATCAGCCCCAGCATTTT.

This clonotype was seen just once. Its ends do not fully match the called genes, so a read error is possible. The chain has TRBV6-1 and TRBJ2-1; D may match TRBD1 or TRBD2 (5 bases each). The CDR3 is 14 residues long. In germline, CDR1 is MNHNS, CDR2 SASEGT. CDR3 residues: CASSGLGELDEQFF. The CDR3 bases are TGCGCTAGCAGTGGGTTAGGGGAATTAGATGAGCAGTTCTTC.

With regard to this clonotype: A read error may be the cause here, since a much bigger clone is one base away. This chain connects TRBV5-4 to TRBJ2-1; D is perhaps TRBD1 (6 bases). From germline, CDR1 is SGHNT and CDR2 YYREEE (reference sequence). V lost 4 bases and J lost 4, with 12 bases in between. This CDR3 comprises 14 residues. This CDR3 is CASSQVDRYNEQFF. The DNA for the CDR3 is TGTGCCAGCAGCCAAGTTGACAGGTACAATGAGCAGTTCTTC. Combining the CDR3 with reference TRBV5-4 and TRBJ2-1 gives the whole variable domain ETGVTQSPTHLIKTRGQQVTLRCSSQSGHNTVSWYQQALGQGPQFIFQYYREEENGRGNFPPRFSGLQFPNYSSELNVNALELDDSALYLCASSQVDRYNEQFFGPGTRLTVL.

A word on this clonotype: An end of the junction differs from the germline gene, which may be a read error. The chain recombines TRBV6-2 or TRBV6-3 with TRBJ2-7, with D tentatively TRBD1 (6 bases). The CDR3 consists of 14 residues. Per the germline V gene, CDR1 is MNHEY and CDR2 is SVGEGT. The CDR3 coding sequence is TGTGCCAGCAGTTACGAGGACAGTCTCAACGAGCAGTATTTC. It codes for CASSYEDSLNEQYF.

As for this clonotype: One junction end does not reproduce the germline sequence, and a read error may be involved. The chain is built from TRBV11-2 and TRBJ2-2, with 7 bases aligning to TRBD1. CDR3 length: 16 residues. From germline, CDR1 is SGHAT and CDR2 FQNNGV. The CDR3 nucleotides read TGTGCCAGCAGATTAGTGGGCACAGGGGTAGCCGGCGAGCTGTTTTTT. It codes for CASRLVGTGVAGELFF. Filled out from reference TRBV11-2 and TRBJ2-2, the complete variable domain reads EAGVAQSPRYKIIEKRQSVAFWCNPISGHATLYWYQQILGQGPKLLIQFQNNGVVDDSQLPKDRFSAERLKGVDSTLKIQPAKLEDSAVYLCASRLVGTGVAGELFFGEGSRLTVL.

Note on this clonotype: A much larger clone lies a single base off, so this may be a read error. Because the CDR3 is missing its conserved closing phenylalanine or tryptophan, this is likely a read error. V is TRBV12-3 or TRBV12-4 and J is TRBJ1-1; D uncertain. The CDR3 is 13 residues long. With 6 bases removed from V and 1 base from J, the gap between germline ends came to 9 bases. The CDR3 loop reads CASRYGRNTEAFY. As DNA, the CDR3 is TGTGCCAGCAGGTATGGACGGAACACTGAAGCTTTCTAT.

The chain combines TRBV6-2 or TRBV6-3 with TRBJ2-2; no reliable D call. V lost 8 bases and J lost 8, with 9 bases in between. Germline V lookup: CDR1 MNHEY, CDR2 SVGEGT. The CDR3 is made up of 11 amino acids. CDR3 coding DNA: TGTGCCAGCTACGGACCAGGGGAGCTGTTTTTT. Protein product: CASYGPGELFF.

Notes on this clonotype: One base away lies a much larger clone, so this may be a sequencing read error. V gene TRBV7-8 combines with J gene TRBJ2-3; D is ambiguous. Germline V gives CDR1 SGHVS, CDR2 FQNEAQ. V lost 5 bases and J 2 bases, leaving 14 bases between the germline ends. The CDR3 contains 15 residues. CDR3 sequence (DNA): TGTGCCAGCAGCATCTCGGAGCCGATCACAGATACGCAGTATTTT. Amino acid sequence: CASSISEPITDTQYF. The complete variable domain, with remaining parts taken from reference TRBV7-8 and TRBJ2-3, reads GAGVSQSPRYKVAKRGQDVALRCDPISGHVSLFWYQQALGQGPEFLTYFQNEAQLDKSGLPSDRFFAERPEGSVSTLKIQRTQQEDSAVYLCASSISEPITDTQYFGPGTRLTVL.

This rearrangement joins TRBV11-2 to TRBJ2-3; D ambiguous. V lost 5 bases to trimming and J lost 4 bases, with 28 bases between them. CDR3 length: 19 amino acids. Looked up from germline, CDR1 is SGHAT and CDR2 is FQNNGV. The CDR3 is CASSLPSRSISTLPDTQYF. In DNA form, the CDR3 reads TGTGCCAGCAGCCTCCCCAGCCGGAGTATCTCGACGCTCCCAGATACGCAGTATTTT.

This clonotype was counted only a few times. One end of the junction is discordant with germline, which a read error may explain. The chain carries TRBV5-5 and TRBJ1-1; TRBD1 is a possible D gene (5 bases). There are 14 residues in the CDR3. The germline gives CDR1 SGHKS, CDR2 YYEKEE (reference sequence). Here the CDR3 reads CDSNPDITNNEAFF. CDR3 in DNA: TGTGACAGCAACCCGGACATCACGAACAATGAAGCTTTCTTT.

This clonotype was recorded once. Without the conserved terminal phenylalanine or tryptophan, this CDR3 likely stems from a read error. This chain uses TRBV29-1 with TRBJ2-5; D is perhaps TRBD1 (6 bases). Germline loops: CDR1 SQVTM, CDR2 ANQGSEA. The CDR3 totals 13 residues. The CDR3 DNA is TGCATCGTGATCGACAGGTTCCAAGAGACCCAGTACATC. Translating gives CIVIDRFQETQYI.

Comments on this clonotype: Just one base apart from a much larger clone, this may be a read error. This chain connects TRBV12-3 or TRBV12-4 to TRBJ2-3, with TRBD1 matching 7 bases. This CDR3 comprises 14 residues. CDR3 region: CVSTRDSPTDTQYF. CDR3 nucleotides: TGTGTCAGCACCAGGGACAGCCCCACAGATACGCAGTATTTT.

This clonotype was seen repeatedly, ten times or more. This chain connects TRBV6-5 to TRBJ2-1, with 9 nucleotides matching TRBD1. After removal of 4 bases from V and 0 bases from J, the junction contained 1 base not matched to a gene. The CDR3 contains 15 residues. Germline-derived CDR1 and CDR2 are MNHEY and SVGAGI. The CDR3 nucleotides are TGTGCCAGCAGTTTGGACAGGGGCTCCTACAATGAGCAGTTCTTC. It translates to CASSLDRGSYNEQFF.

Comment on this clonotype: Sequence at one end of the junction differs from germline and may be a read error. The chain employs TRBV10-3 and TRBJ1-2, with D unclear. Germline values: CDR1 ENHRY, CDR2 SYGVKD. The CDR3 is 13 amino acids. The CDR3 region is CAISVEHSHGYTF. The DNA for the CDR3 is TGTGCCATTAGTGTTGAGCATAGCCACGGCTACACCTTC.

With respect to this clonotype: Since a much larger clone is just one base distant, this may be a read error. The J gene is TRBJ2-1, the V gene TRBV5-6, with 7 positions matching TRBD2. This CDR3 has 19 residues. From germline, CDR1 is SGHDT and CDR2 YYEEEE. J was trimmed by 0 bases and V by 4 bases; bases with no gene match: 16. The CDR3 spells CASSNPPTSALYSYNEQFF. DNA for the CDR3: TGTGCCAGCAGCAATCCACCCACTAGCGCTCTTTACTCCTACAATGAGCAGTTCTTC.

This clonotype was picked up many times. A much bigger clone sits one base away, suggesting this may be a read error. V usage is TRBV28 and J usage is TRBJ2-1; D remains ambiguous. Germline V gene data show CDR1 as MDHEN and CDR2 as SYDVKM. The CDR3 length is 14 residues. The V and J ends lost 5 bases and 8 bases respectively, with 16 bases between them. The CDR3 protein is CASSLTLLDHEQFF. In DNA, the CDR3 is TGTGCCAGCAGTCTAACCCTTTTGGATCATGAGCAGTTCTTC.

About this clonotype itself: One end of the junction varies from germline; a read error may be responsible. J is TRBJ2-2 and V is TRBV11-2; TRBD1 matches 7 bases. The CDR3 has 16 residues. Germline V gives CDR1 SGHAT, CDR2 FQNNGV. The CDR3 DNA is TGTGCCAGCTGCTTAGAGGGCACAGGGGTTGCCGGGGAGCTGATTTTT. As protein: CASCLEGTGVAGELIF.

In regard to this clonotype: A read error is possible here, since a much larger clone lies one base away. The CDR3 DNA sequence: TGTGGCAGCAGTCGGACTAGCGGGAGAAGGGACGAGCAGTACTTC. This translates into CGSSRTSGRRDEQYF. The chain joins TRBV12-3 or TRBV12-4 to TRBJ2-7; 13 bases align to TRBD2. This CDR3 spans 15 amino acids.

The genes are TRBV28 and TRBJ1-1, with D tentatively TRBD1 (5 bases). The CDR3 has 11 amino acids. Germline-derived CDR1 and CDR2 are MDHEN and SYDVKM. The CDR3 sequence is CVCTGNTEAFF. CDR3 DNA: TGTGTCTGCACAGGGAACACTGAAGCTTTCTTT.

Details on this clonotype: The CDR3 does not end in the conserved phenylalanine or tryptophan, so this is likely a read error. The V and J genes are TRBV6-1 and TRBJ2-1, with D tentatively TRBD2 (6 bases). Germline CDR1 is MNHNS and CDR2 is SASEGT. The CDR3 is 16 residues long. Written as DNA, the CDR3 is TGTGTCAGCAGTGCTATGATAGCAGGAGGGCATAATGAGCAGTTCATC. As protein: CVSSAMIAGGHNEQFI.

In regard to this clonotype: One end of the junction varies from germline; a read error may be responsible. V and J are TRBV20-1 and TRBJ1-5, with a possible D match to TRBD1 (5 bases). Germline-derived CDR1 and CDR2 are DFQATT and SNEGSKA (reference sequence). The CDR3 length is 17 residues. The chain's CDR3 is CSTRMPDSGTRNQPQHF. CDR3 DNA: TGCAGTACTAGAATGCCCGACTCCGGGACTCGAAATCAGCCCCAGCATTTT.

This clonotype is medium-sized within its sample. The chain employs TRBV4-3 and TRBJ2-7; TRBD2 matches 12 bases. CDR3 length: 20 residues. CDR1 LGHNA and CDR2 YSLEER come from the germline V gene. J was trimmed by 0 bases and V by 0 bases; bases with no gene match: 12. CDR3 sequence: CASSQEMGLAGPDGSYEQYF. CDR3 in DNA: TGCGCCAGCAGCCAAGAAATGGGACTAGCGGGTCCCGACGGCTCCTACGAGCAGTACTTC.

A word on this clonotype: At one boundary the junction diverges from the germline segment, which might be a read error. This rearrangement joins TRBV6-5 to TRBJ1-6, with a tentative D call TRBD1 (6 bases). The germline V gene encodes CDR1 MNHEY and CDR2 SVGAGI. This CDR3 has 15 residues. DNA of the CDR3: TGTGCCAGCAGAAACCACCGGGACAAAAATTCACCACTCCACTTT. Amino acid sequence: CASRNHRDKNSPLHF.

A remark on this clonotype: A read error may produce the germline difference seen at one junction end. The genes are TRBV10-2 and TRBJ2-7, with D possibly matching TRBD1 (6 bases). Germline CDR1 WSHSY, CDR2 SAAADI. This CDR3 region has 11 residues. CDR3 amino acids: CPSRGSYEQYF. The CDR3, as DNA: TGCCCCAGTAGGGGGTCCTACGAGCAGTACTTC.

Points on this clonotype: Sequence at one end of the junction differs from germline and may be a read error. The chain recombines TRBV6-6 with TRBJ2-6; TRBD1 might be the D (5 bases). Germline CDR1 and CDR2: MNHNY and SVGAGI (reference sequence). The CDR3 is made up of 17 amino acids. The CDR3 loop reads CASSLAGKSSGANDLTF. CDR3 sequence (DNA): TGCGCCAGCTCATTAGCAGGAAAGTCATCTGGGGCCAACGACCTGACTTTC.